This entry lists 21 T cell receptor beta chains sequenced from one sample in a study of cytomegalovirus exposure and HLA in healthy donors (dated by TCRdb to 2016 to 2017). The library was generated by the immunoSEQ multiplex PCR assay. A mixture of 60 forward primers for TCR Vbeta segments and 13 reverse primers for TCR Jbeta segments was used in the multiplex PCR. TCRdb limited this immuneACCESS table to in-frame rearrangements with V and J called. A share of clones is missing; checked studies link under half to unresolved V genes, and the rest is unexplained. This sample holds 200,000 to 250,000 clones; around 80% were observed only once. About a sixth of the sample rests with the top ten. Sequenced: PBMCs. The receptors were sampled from a man aged 40-50 years in good health and CMV-seronegative.

The rearrangement links TRBV10-3 to TRBJ1-4; D gene unclear. V shed 5 bases and J shed 3 bases, with 7 bases lying between them. This CDR3 is 13 amino acids long. Germline V gene lookup returns CDR1 ENHRY and CDR2 SYGVKD. The CDR3 region is CAISTGANEKLFF. The CDR3 DNA reads as TGTGCCATCAGTACCGGGGCTAATGAAAAACTGTTTTTT.

The chain combines TRBV30 with TRBJ2-3; D is undetermined. Trimming removed 3 bases at V and 0 bases at J, with 10 bases between. The CDR3 loop spans 14 amino acids. Germline V gene lookup returns CDR1 GTSNPN and CDR2 SVGIG (reference sequence). CDR3: CAWSGGLSTDTQYF. CDR3 nucleotide sequence: TGTGCCTGGAGCGGCGGCCTCAGCACAGATACGCAGTATTTT.

The chain has TRBV12-5 and TRBJ2-4, with 8 positions matching TRBD1. Germline trimming cut 5 bases from V and 8 bases from J; bases unmatched to any gene: 5. The CDR3 has 13 amino acids. The germline V gene encodes CDR1 LGHNT and CDR2 FRNRAP. DNA for the CDR3: TGTGCTAGTGGTGTACCGGGACAGGACATTCAGTACTTC. Amino acid sequence: CASGVPGQDIQYF.

This chain connects TRBV9 to TRBJ1-2; D remains unclear. The CDR3 contains 15 residues. Germline loops: CDR1 SGDLS, CDR2 YYNGEE. Deletions cut 2 bases from V and 0 bases from J, with 11 bases between. CDR3 loop: CASSVGYGANYGYTF. CDR3 in DNA: TGTGCCAGCAGCGTGGGGTACGGGGCTAACTATGGCTACACCTTC.

This clone is a singleton in its sample. The rearrangement uses TRBV9 and TRBJ2-1; possibly TRBD1 for D (6 bases). Trimming removed 3 bases from V and 8 bases from J, with 15 bases in between. In germline, CDR1 is SGDLS, CDR2 YYNGEE. This CDR3 comprises 14 residues. The CDR3 here is CASSANHRAHEQFF. The CDR3 DNA sequence: TGTGCCAGCAGCGCCAATCACAGGGCACATGAGCAGTTCTTC.

CDR3 coding DNA: TGTGCCAGCAGCTTGCAGGGCACCACCGGGGAGCTGTTTTTT. Translation gives CASSLQGTTGELFF. The gene calls are TRBV5-4 and TRBJ2-2, with D possibly matching TRBD1 (5 bases). The CDR3 length is 14 residues. The ends were cut back, 1 base at V and 4 bases at J, with 8 bases in the middle. Germline V lookup: CDR1 SGHNT, CDR2 YYREEE (reference sequence).

V gene TRBV9 combines with J gene TRBJ2-5; D may be TRBD1 (5 bases). Between the trimmed V and J ends, which lost 0 bases and 0 bases, there was a span of 18 bases. The CDR3 covers 18 residues. Germline V gene lookup returns CDR1 SGDLS and CDR2 YYNGEE. CDR3 bases: TGTGCCAGCAGCGTAGCTGGGAAGAGCCTAGGGGACCAAGAGACCCAGTACTTC. It translates to CASSVAGKSLGDQETQYF.

The rearrangement uses TRBV20-1 and TRBJ2-3; D perhaps matches TRBD1 (5 bases). Germline values: CDR1 DFQATT, CDR2 SNEGSKA (reference sequence). The ends were cut back, 7 bases at V and 2 bases at J, with 7 bases in the middle. CDR3 length: 11 residues. This chain's CDR3 is CSVGATDTQYF. CDR3 nucleotides: TGCAGTGTAGGGGCCACAGATACGCAGTATTTT.

J is TRBJ1-6 and V is TRBV27, with 12 bases identical to TRBD1. Trimming took 5 bases from V and 1 from J; bases not matched to a gene: 9. The germline gives CDR1 MNHEY, CDR2 SMNVEV (reference sequence). The CDR3 contains 19 residues. Here the CDR3 reads CASSPAGTGGASYNSPLHF. CDR3 sequence (DNA): TGTGCCAGCAGTCCCGCCGGGACAGGGGGCGCTTCCTATAATTCACCCCTCCACTTT.

The gene calls are TRBV7-9 and TRBJ2-1; maybe TRBD2 (6 bases). The V gene lost 5 bases and the J gene lost 6 bases, with 14 bases spanning the gap. Germline CDR1 SEHNR, CDR2 FQNEAQ (reference sequence). This CDR3 has 14 residues. This CDR3 is CASSETRSSNEQFF. The CDR3 nucleotides are TGTGCCAGCAGCGAGACTAGGTCGTCCAATGAGCAGTTCTTC.

V is TRBV7-2 and J is TRBJ1-1; the match to TRBD1 covers 7 bases. The length of the CDR3 is 14 residues. Germline loops: CDR1 SGHTA, CDR2 FQGNSA. With V trimmed by 3 bases and J by 0 bases, 1 base remained unmatched. The CDR3 here is CASSLGQMNTEAFF. Here the CDR3 DNA reads TGTGCCAGCAGCTTGGGACAGATGAACACTGAAGCTTTCTTT. The full variable domain, with the rest looked up from reference TRBV7-2 and TRBJ1-1, is GAGVSQSPSNKVTEKGKDVELRCDPISGHTALYWYRQSLGQGLEFLIYFQGNSAPDKSGLPSDRFSAERTGGSVSTLTIQRTQQEDSAVYLCASSLGQMNTEAFFGQGTRLTVV.

The sample holds a few counts of this clone. The chain employs TRBV7-2 and TRBJ1-1; no reliable D call. V shed 3 bases and J shed 8 bases, with 7 bases lying between them. The CDR3 consists of 11 residues. Looked up from germline, CDR1 is SGHTA and CDR2 is FQGNSA. CDR3 residues: CASSFSGEAFF. The CDR3 DNA reads TGTGCCAGCAGCTTTTCGGGGGAAGCTTTCTTT.

The chain couples TRBV7-9 to TRBJ2-1; the match to TRBD2 covers 10 bases. Unmatched junction bases numbered 5, after V lost 0 bases and J lost 6 bases. The CDR3 has 16 residues. Per the germline V gene, CDR1 is SEHNR and CDR2 is FQNEAQ (reference sequence). CDR3 in amino acids: CASSLAGLAGGNEQFF. The DNA of the CDR3 is TGTGCCAGCAGCTTAGCTGGGTTAGCGGGAGGCAATGAGCAGTTCTTC. Filled out from reference TRBV7-9 and TRBJ2-1, the complete variable domain reads DTGVSQNPRHKITKRGQNVTFRCDPISEHNRLYWYRQTLGQGPEFLTYFQNEAQLEKSRLLSDRFSAERPKGSFSTLEIQRTEQGDSAMYLCASSLAGLAGGNEQFFGPGTRLTVL.

The genes are TRBV29-1 and TRBJ1-2, with 8 bases fitting TRBD1. Germline V gene sequence: CDR1 SQVTM, CDR2 ANQGSEA. Trimming cost V 7 bases and J 5 bases; bases outside gene matches: 9. This CDR3 is 13 amino acids long. CDR3 protein: CSARAGTGYGYTF. CDR3 coding DNA: TGCAGCGCCAGAGCGGGGACAGGATATGGCTACACCTTC.

The CDR3 loop is CASSTRMGYEQYF. CDR3 sequence (DNA): TGTGCCAGCAGCACTAGAATGGGCTACGAGCAGTACTTC. The chain joins TRBV7-2 to TRBJ2-7; maybe TRBD2 (5 bases). Germline V gene data show CDR1 as SGHTA and CDR2 as FQGNSA. V lost 5 bases and J 3 bases, leaving 11 bases between the germline ends. The CDR3 totals 13 residues.

The chain is built from TRBV5-5 and TRBJ1-2; D not certain. This CDR3 is 15 amino acids long. The germline CDR1 and CDR2 sequences are SGHKS and YYEKEE (reference sequence). V dropped 2 bases and J dropped 8 bases, with 19 bases sitting between them. The CDR3 region has the DNA TGTGCCAGCAGCTTAGACCGTAGCTATGGTCGAGGCTACACCTTC. This encodes CASSLDRSYGRGYTF.

The CDR3 DNA reads as TGTGCCAGCAGGGGAGGGGTGAACACTGAAGCTTTCTTT. Its translation is CASRGGVNTEAFF. J is TRBJ1-1 and V is TRBV2; D may be TRBD1 (5 bases). The CDR3 extends over 13 amino acids. Per germline, CDR1 SNHLY and CDR2 FYNNEI. V dropped 6 bases and J dropped 0 bases, with 8 bases sitting between them.

This chain joins TRBV7-9 and TRBJ1-1; D gene unclear. Trimming removed 5 bases at V and 1 base at J, with 8 bases between. This CDR3 has 13 residues. CDR1 and CDR2 (germline): SEHNR, FQNEAQ (reference sequence). CDR3 loop: CASSPTRNTEAFF. CDR3 DNA sequence: TGTGCCAGCAGCCCAACGCGGAACACTGAAGCTTTCTTT.

This sequence joins TRBV7-9 and TRBJ2-7; possible D gene TRBD1, 6 bases. This CDR3 comprises 15 residues. The ends were cut back, 6 bases at V and 1 base at J, with 16 bases in the middle. CDR1 is SEHNR, CDR2 FQNEAQ, per germline (reference sequence). The CDR3 loop reads CASRTQTGPSYEQYF. The DNA for the CDR3 is TGTGCCAGCAGAACCCAGACAGGCCCGTCCTACGAGCAGTACTTC.

The gene calls are TRBV27 and TRBJ2-5, with TRBD1 matching over 10 bases. The trim removed 5 bases at V and 5 bases at J, leaving 8 bases unmatched. CDR3 size: 15 residues. Germline V CDR1 and CDR2: MNHEY, SMNVEV (reference sequence). The CDR3 nucleotides read TGTGCCAGCAGTCAGGGGACAGGGGAGCGGGAGACCCAGTACTTC. This codes for CASSQGTGERETQYF.

J is TRBJ2-2 and V is TRBV6-5, with D tentatively TRBD1 (6 bases). V lost 7 bases and J 3 bases, leaving 15 bases between the germline ends. The CDR3 loop spans 15 amino acids. Germline CDR1 and CDR2: MNHEY and SVGAGI. The CDR3, as DNA: TGTGCCAGCACACCGCGGACAGTGGACACCGGGGAGCTGTTTTTT. It yields the protein CASTPRTVDTGELFF.